The 3 T cell receptor beta chains below come from one sample, sequenced in a study of T-cell memory formation after mild COVID-19. TCRdb recomputed calls from the 5' RACE reads with MiXCR, one row per CDR3 protein. Of about 190,000 distinct CDR3 sequences listed, around 25% were seen once; the top ten hold roughly 11%. Sequenced: PBMCs or a T cell subset sorted from them (not recorded which). Receptor source: an adult woman who had mild COVID-19 (a few samples of this study predate the infection). Cell type and time point are not known.

The rearrangement uses TRBV7-2 and TRBJ1-5, with D possibly matching TRBD1 (5 bases). Per the germline V gene, CDR1 is SGHTA and CDR2 is FQGNSA. The CDR3 is 14 amino acids. V was trimmed by 0 bases and J by 6 bases, leaving 9 bases between them. As DNA, the CDR3 is TGTGCCAGCAGCTTAGCTGGGGGTTTTCAGCCCCAGCATTTT. Protein sequence: CASSLAGGFQPQHF. The full variable domain, rest sourced from reference TRBV7-2 and TRBJ1-5, is GAGVSQSPSNKVTEKGKDVELRCDPISGHTALYWYRQSLGQGLEFLIYFQGNSAPDKSGLPSDRFSAERTGGSVSTLTIQRTQQEDSAVYLCASSLAGGFQPQHFGDGTRLSIL.

This chain joins TRBV2 and TRBJ2-3; D unclear. The V and J ends lost 2 bases and 1 base respectively, with 10 bases between them. Germline V gene sequence: CDR1 SNHLY, CDR2 FYNNEI. The CDR3 contains 15 residues. CDR3 sequence reads: CASSEQGGGTDTQYF. The DNA of the CDR3 is TGTGCCAGCAGTGAACAAGGCGGTGGCACAGATACGCAGTATTTT.

This clonotype turned up a few times. The V and J genes are TRBV3-1 and TRBJ2-1; 9 bases align to TRBD1. CDR3 length equals 15 residues. After removal of 6 bases from V and 8 bases from J, the junction contained 11 bases not matched to a gene. Looked up from germline, CDR1 is LGHDT and CDR2 is YNNKEL (reference sequence). CDR3 sequence (DNA): TGTGCCAGCAGTGCCGGGACAGGGATAGGGCATGAGCAGTTCTTC. Amino acids: CASSAGTGIGHEQFF.